This T cell receptor beta chain was profiled in a study of T cell responses to AZD1222 COVID-19 vaccine. Pooling was applied to second doses at about 4 or about 12 weeks. As to this clone: Antigen: not known.

This table comes from immunoSEQ multiplex PCR, and its TCRdb copy is limited to in-frame clones, with some not included. The table has more than 75,000 clones, around 93% seen once. The CDR3 totals 13 residues. Trimming removed 4 bases at V and 6 bases at J, with 9 bases between. Per the germline V gene, CDR1 is SGHVS and CDR2 is FQNEAQ. Study-level results: Reports say nearly half of spike-specific TCRs go after unmutated variant regions. Just five to seven AZD1222 recipients tested seropositive at baseline. Sampling that yielded the repertoires occurred only after the peak T cell response.

The chain joins TRBV7-8 to TRBJ2-2, with D uncertain. The sequence was obtained from an adult who received the AZD1222 COVID-19 vaccine. The sample was peripheral blood, taken 28 days after the second AZD1222 dose. The chain's CDR3 is CASSWMESGELFF. The CDR3 nucleotides read TGTGCCAGCAGCTGGATGGAGTCCGGGGAGCTGTTTTTT.